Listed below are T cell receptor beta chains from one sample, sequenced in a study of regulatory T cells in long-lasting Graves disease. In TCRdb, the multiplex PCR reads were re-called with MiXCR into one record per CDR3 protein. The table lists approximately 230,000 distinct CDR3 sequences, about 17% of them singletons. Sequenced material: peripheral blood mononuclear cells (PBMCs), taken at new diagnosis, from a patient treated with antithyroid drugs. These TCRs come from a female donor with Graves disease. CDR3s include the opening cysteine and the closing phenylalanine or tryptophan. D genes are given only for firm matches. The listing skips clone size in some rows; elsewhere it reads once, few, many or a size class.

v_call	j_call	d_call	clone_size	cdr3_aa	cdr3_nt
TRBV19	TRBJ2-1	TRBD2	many	CASSIFPRVAGVEQFF	TGTGCCAGTAGTATTTTCCCCCGGGTAGCGGGAGTCGAGCAGTTCTTC
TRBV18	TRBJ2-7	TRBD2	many	CASSPRLAGAAYEQYF	TGTGCCAGCTCACCACGACTAGCGGGAGCAGCCTACGAGCAGTACTTC
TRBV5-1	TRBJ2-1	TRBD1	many	CASSLGTGQNEQFF	TGCGCCAGCAGCTTGGGGACAGGGCAGAATGAGCAGTTCTTC
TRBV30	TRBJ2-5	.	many	CAGGPPGETQYF	TGTGCGGGGGGACCCCCGGGAGAGACCCAGTACTTC
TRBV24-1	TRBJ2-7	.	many	CATGRGANDEQYF	TGTGCCACGGGTCGGGGGGCCAACGACGAGCAGTACTTC
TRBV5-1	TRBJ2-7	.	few	CASSFILGEQYF	TGCGCCAGCAGCTTTATCTTAGGCGAGCAGTACTTC
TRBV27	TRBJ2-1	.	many	CASSLGMMGRHNEQFF	TGTGCCAGCTCCTTGGGGATGATGGGCCGGCACAATGAGCAGTTCTTC
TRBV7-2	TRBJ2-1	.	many	CASSLAEGRVGFF	TGTGCCAGCAGCTTAGCGGAAGGCCGGGTGGGGTTCTTC
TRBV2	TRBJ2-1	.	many	CASSRERPREQFF	TGTGCCAGCAGCCGCGAGCGGCCCCGTGAGCAGTTCTTC
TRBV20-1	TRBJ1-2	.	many	CSARDLFERGQGYTF	TGCAGTGCTAGAGATCTATTTGAGCGGGGGCAAGGCTACACCTTC
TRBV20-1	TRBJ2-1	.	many	CSARLHSSYNEQFF	TGCAGTGCAAGGTTACATAGCTCCTACAATGAGCAGTTCTTC
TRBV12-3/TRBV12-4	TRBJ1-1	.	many	CASSYDTNTEAFF	TGTGCCAGCAGCTATGATACGAACACTGAAGCTTTCTTT
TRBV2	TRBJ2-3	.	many	CASSESRGDGTQYF	TGTGCCAGCAGCGAGAGCAGGGGCGATGGTACGCAGTATTTT
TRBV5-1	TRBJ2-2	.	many	CASSATVNTGELFF	TGCGCCAGCAGCGCGACAGTTAACACCGGGGAGCTGTTTTTT
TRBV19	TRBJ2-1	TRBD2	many	CASSRGLAGVDEQFF	TGTGCCAGTAGTAGGGGACTAGCGGGAGTGGATGAGCAGTTCTTC
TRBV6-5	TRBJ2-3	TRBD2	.	CASSSGLAGEADTQYF	TGTGCCAGCAGTTCAGGGCTAGCGGGAGAGGCCGATACGCAGTATTTT
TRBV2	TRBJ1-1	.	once	CASSEQGRVLNTEAFF	TGTGCCAGCAGTGAACAGGGGAGGGTCTTGAACACTGAAGCTTTCTTT
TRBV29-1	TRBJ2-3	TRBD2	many	CSAQTSGRRADTQYF	TGCAGCGCCCAGACTAGCGGGAGGCGCGCAGATACGCAGTATTTT
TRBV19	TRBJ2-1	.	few	CASSILSGTYNEQFF	TGTGCCAGTAGTATTCTCAGCGGCACCTACAATGAGCAGTTCTTC
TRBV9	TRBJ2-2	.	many	CASSPSPLVLSLPGELFF	TGTGCCAGCAGCCCATCCCCCCTAGTGCTCTCCCTTCCCGGGGAGCTGTTTTTT
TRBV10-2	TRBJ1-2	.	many	CASSAAGVGYGYTF	TGCGCCAGCAGTGCAGCCGGTGTGGGCTATGGCTACACCTTC